A single sample gave rise to the 3 T cell receptor beta chains below, sequenced in a study of T cells after yellow fever vaccination. Each CDR3 protein gets one entry after TCRdb re-called the 5' RACE reads with MiXCR. This repertoire shows about 400,000 distinct CDR3 sequences, around 10% found once; its top ten account for more than 15%. The input for sequencing was PBMCs, taken on the day of the first yellow fever vaccination. The receptors come from a young man who received the YFV17D yellow fever vaccine.

A few counts support this clonotype. This chain uses TRBV5-1 with TRBJ1-1, with D possibly TRBD1 on 5 matching bases. V gave up 7 bases and J gave up 0 bases, with 13 bases separating them. The CDR3 covers 14 residues. The germline V gene encodes CDR1 SGHRS and CDR2 YFSETQ. CDR3 region: CASANGGMNTEAFF. In nucleotides, the CDR3 is TGCGCCAGCGCTAACGGGGGGATGAACACTGAAGCTTTCTTT.

This clonotype was found many times. The rearrangement links TRBV27 to TRBJ1-1; TRBD1 matches at 7 bases. With 3 bases clipped from V and 3 bases from J, the junction kept 7 bases outside the gene matches. CDR1 MNHEY and CDR2 SMNVEV come from the germline V gene (reference sequence). This CDR3 has 15 residues. In nucleotides, the CDR3 is TGTGCCAGCAGTTTTTCGACAGGGACGTACACTGAAGCTTTCTTT. Translating gives CASSFSTGTYTEAFF.

This clonotype was counted only a few times. The chain carries TRBV7-8 and TRBJ2-7; D is possibly TRBD1 (6 bases). With 5 bases removed from V and 3 bases from J, the gap between germline ends came to 14 bases. The CDR3 spans 14 residues. CDR1 and CDR2 (germline): SGHVS, FQNEAQ. The CDR3 DNA sequence: TGTGCCAGCAGCCGACAGGTACCCCTCTACGAGCAGTACTTC. Amino acids: CASSRQVPLYEQYF.